This T cell receptor (beta chain) appears in the sequencing data of a study of Ad26.COV2.S vaccination and SARS-CoV-2 variants. Study summary: Doses of Ad26.COV2.S were injected into muscle once or twice, 56 days apart.

This clone was observed once. Its antigen is as yet unknown. Sequenced by immunoSEQ multiplex PCR; TCRdb stores in-frame clones only, minus some. The repertoire holds hundreds of thousands of clones, with 88% as singletons. As to treatment: around 19 received Ad26.COV2.S at low or high dose, single or two shots; about 5 received placebo; per-sample allocation not given. Vaccine and placebo recipients were sampled on day 63 after the first injection. General observations from the study: Ad26.COV2.S recipients had broader spike-specific TCRs (P = 0.0014).

This CDR3 has 14 amino acids. Trimming took off 0 bases at V and 4 bases at J, with 7 bases between the two ends. CDR1 is SGDLS and CDR2 is YYNGEE in the germline V gene. This receptor was taken from a person aged 18-60 years who received the Ad26.COV2.S COVID-19 vaccine or a placebo. The genes are TRBV9 and TRBJ2-2; D gene uncertain. This sample comprised peripheral blood, obtained in a trial of Ad26.COV2.S vaccine versus placebo. Here the CDR3 DNA reads TGTGCCAGCAGCGTAGAAGTTGTCACCGGGGAGCTGTTTTTT. Its translation: CASSVEVVTGELFF.